This TCR beta chain stems from a study of vaccination and CD4 T cells after COVID-19. Study summary: In culture, cells were exposed to overlapping spike peptides from SARS-CoV-2, HCoV-NL63, HCoV-OC43 and HCoV-229E. No peptide, an HIV-1 Nef pool, or a CEFX pool was what each control culture received.

Sequence data for DNA of cultured CD4+ T cells were generated by the Oncomine TCR Beta short-read assay. TCRdb reprocessed the PCR reads via MiXCR and lists one record per CDR3 protein. The sample contains about 23,000 distinct CDR3 sequences, around 67% of which appear only once. Germline V gives CDR1 SGHTA, CDR2 FQGNSA. Trimming removed 1 base from V and 4 bases from J, with 10 bases in between. This CDR3 is built from 14 residues. Study-level results: Spike mono-reactivity was found in 304 of the 307 vaccine-specific clones identified in convalescent patients.

A note on this clonotype: Its matching antigen is unknown.

The treatment was: approximately 10-day PBMC culture with coronavirus spike peptide pools or control peptides (ViraFEST assay). IL-2 at roughly 10 IU/ml and peptide pools at roughly 10 ug/ml were added to PBMCs cultured at roughly 2.1 million per well. The receptor's source is a human donor who received a COVID-19 vaccine. Specimen: CD4+ T cells from blood, cultured in vitro, collected after SARS-CoV-2 vaccination. The V and J genes are TRBV7-2 and TRBJ1-1; D is unclear. In DNA form, the CDR3 reads TGTGCCAGCAGCTTAGGCCCGGGTCTCACTGAAGCTTTCTTT. It translates to CASSLGPGLTEAFF.